This TCR beta chain was recorded in a study of regulatory T cells in long-lasting Graves disease. Germline CDR1 is SGHTA and CDR2 is FQGNSA. V was cut by 1 base and J by 8 bases, with 9 bases left in between. This CDR3 has 13 residues. This clonotype was seen only a few times. Its cognate antigen is unknown. Time point described: persistent/refractory GD, antithyroid drugs over 5 years with positive TRAb. TCR sequences were obtained from RNA taken from PBMCs. Findings and caveats of the study: Small numbers of samples may have cut accuracy. Persistent Graves' patients showed less TCR diversity than newly diagnosed patients showed.

CDR3-region Arm-PCR and iRepertoire HTBI primers produced the TCR beta libraries. Using its own MiXCR run on the multiplex PCR reads, TCRdb lists one record per CDR3 protein. Among about half a million distinct CDR3 sequences listed, about 20% were seen once. This material consisted of peripheral blood mononuclear cells (PBMCs), taken when the disease was refractory, from a patient treated with antithyroid drugs. The sequence was collected from a female donor with Graves disease. This chain uses TRBV7-2 with TRBJ1-3, with D unclear. The CDR3 region is CASSLGLGDTIYF. The DNA for the CDR3 is TGTGCCAGCAGCTTAGGGTTGGGTGACACCATATATTTT.